The 10 T cell receptor beta chains given below trace back to one sample, sequenced in a study of blood T cell repertoires in COVID-19. Sequencing used immunoSEQ multiplex PCR; TCRdb keeps in-frame clones, though not all of them. The sample consists of about 73,000 clones, approximately 83% of them appearing once. Specimen: peripheral blood. The receptors originated from a human donor in a cohort sampled during active COVID-19.

V and J are TRBV13 and TRBJ1-1, with TRBD1 as a possible D gene (6 bases). Germline V lookup: CDR1 PRHDT, CDR2 FYEKMQ (reference sequence). This CDR3 has 15 residues. The V end lost 4 bases, the J end lost 4 bases, and 16 bases lay between the germline ends. CDR3 protein: CASSSNGGRFTEAFF. The CDR3 DNA reads TGTGCCAGCAGCTCGAACGGGGGGCGGTTCACTGAAGCTTTCTTT.

The chain links TRBV28 to TRBJ1-5; D possibly corresponds to TRBD1 (6 bases). Germline CDR1 and CDR2: MDHEN and SYDVKM. CDR3 length: 14 residues. V was trimmed by 9 bases and J by 2 bases, leaving 14 bases between them. The CDR3 loop reads CASLVTGRNQPQHF. CDR3 DNA: TGTGCCAGTTTAGTGACAGGACGCAATCAGCCCCAGCATTTT.

This chain's CDR3 is CASSTRGGTGGRFGYTF. The DNA of the CDR3 is TGTGCCAGCAGCACCCGAGGAGGGACAGGGGGGCGGTTTGGCTACACCTTC. The J gene is TRBJ1-2, the V gene TRBV5-6, with 11 bases that match TRBD1. The CDR3 loop spans 17 amino acids. The V segment lost 4 bases and the J segment 7 bases; nucleotides outside the gene matches: 15. In germline, CDR1 is SGHDT, CDR2 YYEEEE.

The J gene is TRBJ1-5, the V gene TRBV6-5, with D uncertain. This CDR3 has 13 residues. V dropped 0 bases and J dropped 5 bases, with 5 bases sitting between them. The germline V gene has CDR1 MNHEY and CDR2 SVGAGI. Written as DNA, the CDR3 is TGTGCCAGCAGTTACTCTCGGTATCAGCCCCAGCATTTT. It translates to CASSYSRYQPQHF.

The chain carries TRBV6-5 and TRBJ1-3; D remains unclear. Germline-derived CDR1 and CDR2 are MNHEY and SVGAGI. The CDR3 runs 15 residues. The ends were cut back, 7 bases at V and 0 bases at J, with 13 bases in the middle. The CDR3 bases are TGTGCCAGCAACCTGCTCGACAACTCTGGAAACACCATATATTTT. Translating it yields CASNLLDNSGNTIYF.

This chain links TRBV24-1 with TRBJ1-4; a weak D match, TRBD1 (5 bases). CDR1 is KGHDR, CDR2 SFDVKD, per germline. The CDR3 totals 14 residues. Trimming shortened V by 3 bases and J by 3 bases, and 7 bases separated the two germline ends. CDR3 in amino acids: CATSDTGPNEKLFF. The CDR3 DNA is TGTGCCACCAGTGATACAGGACCTAATGAAAAACTGTTTTTT.

This clone appeared a single time. The rearrangement uses TRBV28 and TRBJ1-1; the match to TRBD1 covers 7 bases. Trimming removed 5 bases from V and 5 bases from J; junction bases left unmatched: 5. The V gene's germline CDR1 is MDHEN and CDR2 SYDVKM. The CDR3 covers 13 residues. DNA of the CDR3: TGTGCCAGCAGTAACCCGACAGGGACTGAAGCTTTCTTT. It specifies CASSNPTGTEAFF.

The chain combines TRBV3-1 (or the pseudogene TRBV3-2) with TRBJ2-4; D is unresolved. The CDR3 extends over 15 amino acids. The V gene lost 3 bases and the J gene lost 5 bases, with 14 bases spanning the gap. Germline V CDR1 and CDR2: LGHDT, YNNKEL (reference sequence). The DNA for the CDR3 is TGTGCCAGCAGCCAGTTTCGCTGGCAGGAAAACATTCAGTACTTC. It yields the protein CASSQFRWQENIQYF.

The chain employs TRBV9 and TRBJ2-5, with D possibly being TRBD2 (5 bases). Per the germline V gene, CDR1 is SGDLS and CDR2 is YYNGEE. With 0 bases removed from V and 5 bases from J, the gap between germline ends came to 14 bases. The CDR3 is 15 residues long. The CDR3 nucleotides read TGTGCCAGCAGCGTAGGCCCCGGGGTCGGGGAGACCCAGTACTTC. This encodes CASSVGPGVGETQYF.

This chain joins TRBV24-1 and TRBJ2-1; 8 bases agree with TRBD2. Trimming at V came to 6 bases and at J to 8 bases, leaving 5 bases not matched to a gene. The CDR3 runs 13 residues. Germline CDR1 is KGHDR and CDR2 is SFDVKD. The CDR3 is CATSSGGRYEQFF. CDR3 nucleotides: TGTGCCACCAGTTCGGGGGGGCGGTATGAGCAGTTCTTC.